The T cell receptor (beta chain) described here comes from a study of glioma-infiltrating T cells after dendritic cell vaccination. Across the study: Dendritic cell vaccine was injected intradermally three times, biweekly. Findings and limits, study-wide: Few patients contributed both blood and tumor specimens.

This clone was observed once. Its antigen remains unknown. The PCR used 60 V beta and 13 J beta primers. Profiling relied on immunoSEQ multiplex PCR, and the TCRdb table lists in-frame clones only, not all of them. Here the sample spans tens of thousands of clones, 82% being singletons. Fresh-frozen tumor tissue and more than two years of survival data were available for all. The CDR3 loop spans 14 amino acids. V was pared by 5 bases and J by 1 base, with 11 bases between. In germline, CDR1 is LNHDA, CDR2 SQIVND (reference sequence). The V call is TRBV19, the J call TRBJ1-1; D perhaps matches TRBD1 (5 bases). Here the sequenced sample was blood, taken before dendritic cell vaccination. This clonotype was obtained from a human donor with glioblastoma. The CDR3 here is CASSPGLRNTEAFF. The CDR3 DNA reads as TGTGCCAGTAGTCCGGGACTTAGGAACACTGAAGCTTTCTTT.